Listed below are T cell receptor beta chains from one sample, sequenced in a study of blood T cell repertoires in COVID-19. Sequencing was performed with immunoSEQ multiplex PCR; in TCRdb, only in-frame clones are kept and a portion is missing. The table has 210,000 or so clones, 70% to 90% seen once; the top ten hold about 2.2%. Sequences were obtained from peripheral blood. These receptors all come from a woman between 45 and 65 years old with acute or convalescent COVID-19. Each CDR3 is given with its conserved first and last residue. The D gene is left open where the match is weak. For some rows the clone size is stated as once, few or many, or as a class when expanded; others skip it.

cdr3_nt: TGTGCCAGCTCACCACCGGCGACAGGGGTCCCCTTGTATGGCTACACCTTC
cdr3_aa: CASSPPATGVPLYGYTF
clone_size: .
v_call: TRBV18
d_call: TRBD1
j_call: TRBJ1-2
cdr3_length: 17

cdr3_nt: TGTGCCAGCAGCAGACGCCGGGGGGGAGATACGCAGTATTTT
cdr3_aa: CASSRRRGGDTQYF
clone_size: .
v_call: TRBV2
d_call: TRBD2
j_call: TRBJ2-3
cdr3_length: 14

cdr3_nt: TGTGCCAGCAGCTTACTCTTCGGGGGCACCGGGGAGCTGTTTTTT
cdr3_aa: CASSLLFGGTGELFF
clone_size: .
v_call: TRBV7-2
d_call: .
j_call: TRBJ2-2
cdr3_length: 15

cdr3_nt: TGTGCCAGCAGCGTGTATACGGAGGCGGGCTATGGCTACACCTTC
cdr3_aa: CASSVYTEAGYGYTF
clone_size: .
v_call: TRBV9
d_call: .
j_call: TRBJ1-2
cdr3_length: 15

cdr3_nt: TGTGCCAGCAGCTGGTACACCGCAACTAATGAAAAACTGTTTTTT
cdr3_aa: CASSWYTATNEKLFF
clone_size: .
v_call: TRBV11-2
d_call: .
j_call: TRBJ1-4
cdr3_length: 15

cdr3_nt: TGTGCCAGTAGTATAGCCCAGGACAGGTCCTACGAGCAGTACTTC
cdr3_aa: CASSIAQDRSYEQYF
clone_size: .
v_call: TRBV19
d_call: TRBD1
j_call: TRBJ2-7
cdr3_length: 15

cdr3_nt: TGTGCCACCAGTGATTACGACAGGGCTGGGTTT
cdr3_aa: CATSDYDRAGF
clone_size: .
v_call: TRBV24-1
d_call: TRBD1
j_call: TRBJ1-1
cdr3_length: 11

cdr3_nt: TGTGCCAGCAGCTCCGGGACTAGCGTTTCCTACGAGCAGTACTTC
cdr3_aa: CASSSGTSVSYEQYF
clone_size: .
v_call: TRBV25-1
d_call: TRBD2
j_call: TRBJ2-7
cdr3_length: 15

cdr3_nt: TGTGCCAGCAGCTTAGGACAGGGACTCAATTCACCCCTCCACTTT
cdr3_aa: CASSLGQGLNSPLHF
clone_size: once
v_call: TRBV7-2
d_call: TRBD1
j_call: TRBJ1-6
cdr3_length: 15

cdr3_nt: TGCGCCAGCAGTGGACTCCGATTCAATGAGCAGTTCTTC
cdr3_aa: CASSGLRFNEQFF
clone_size: once
v_call: TRBV10-2
d_call: .
j_call: TRBJ2-1
cdr3_length: 13

cdr3_nt: TGTGCCAGCTCACCTCTAAGGGAGGGGTTGAACACTGAAGCTTTCTTT
cdr3_aa: CASSPLREGLNTEAFF
clone_size: .
v_call: TRBV18
d_call: .
j_call: TRBJ1-1
cdr3_length: 16

cdr3_nt: TGTGCCAGCAGCTTAGTATTGGGTTGGCAGGAATACGAGCAGTACTTC
cdr3_aa: CASSLVLGWQEYEQYF
clone_size: .
v_call: TRBV11-2
d_call: .
j_call: TRBJ2-7
cdr3_length: 16

cdr3_nt: TGCGCCAGCAGCCCAGGGGGAGGACTGTTTTTT
cdr3_aa: CASSPGGGLFF
clone_size: .
v_call: TRBV5-1
d_call: TRBD1
j_call: TRBJ1-4
cdr3_length: 11

cdr3_nt: TGTGCCAGTAGTAAGGGCTGGCAGGGATCATTCAATGAGCAGTTCTTC
cdr3_aa: CASSKGWQGSFNEQFF
clone_size: once
v_call: TRBV19
d_call: .
j_call: TRBJ2-1
cdr3_length: 16

cdr3_nt: TGTGCCAGCAGCGCCAGACTAGCGGTTTCCAATGAGCAGTTCTTC
cdr3_aa: CASSARLAVSNEQFF
clone_size: .
v_call: TRBV9
d_call: TRBD2
j_call: TRBJ2-1
cdr3_length: 15

cdr3_nt: TGCAGCGTTGAAAAGGCGGGTGGGGAAAAACTGTTTTTT
cdr3_aa: CSVEKAGGEKLFF
clone_size: .
v_call: TRBV29-1
d_call: .
j_call: TRBJ1-4
cdr3_length: 13

cdr3_nt: TGTGCCAGCAGCACAGGCACAGATACGCAGTATTTT
cdr3_aa: CASSTGTDTQYF
clone_size: many
v_call: TRBV13
d_call: .
j_call: TRBJ2-3
cdr3_length: 12

cdr3_nt: TGTGCCAGCAGTGACCAGCGGGGGTCCTACGAGCAGTACTTC
cdr3_aa: CASSDQRGSYEQYF
clone_size: .
v_call: TRBV6-1
d_call: TRBD2
j_call: TRBJ2-7
cdr3_length: 14

cdr3_nt: TGTGCCAGCAGCCCAGGCAGTTCGGGGAGGTTTGGAGAGACCCAGTACTTC
cdr3_aa: CASSPGSSGRFGETQYF
clone_size: .
v_call: TRBV7-8
d_call: .
j_call: TRBJ2-5
cdr3_length: 17

cdr3_nt: TGTGCCATACGGGGGGCCCCCGCCCCTGGTAGCGGGGAGCTGTTTTTT
cdr3_aa: CAIRGAPAPGSGELFF
clone_size: .
v_call: TRBV21-1
d_call: .
j_call: TRBJ2-2
cdr3_length: 16

cdr3_nt: TGTGCCAGCAGCCCGACGGGGGTAGATACGCAGTATTTT
cdr3_aa: CASSPTGVDTQYF
clone_size: .
v_call: TRBV7-9
d_call: .
j_call: TRBJ2-3
cdr3_length: 13

cdr3_nt: TGCAGCGTGACCGGGACTAGCGACACAGATACGCAGTATTTT
cdr3_aa: CSVTGTSDTDTQYF
clone_size: .
v_call: TRBV29-1
d_call: TRBD2
j_call: TRBJ2-3
cdr3_length: 14

cdr3_nt: TGTGCCAGCTCACCAGCCCTGTTGGGGGGGAGCCCCCAGCATTTT
cdr3_aa: CASSPALLGGSPQHF
clone_size: .
v_call: TRBV18
d_call: .
j_call: TRBJ1-5
cdr3_length: 15

cdr3_nt: TGTGCCAGCAGTTACTCGAGTAACCGGGGTGAGGCTTTCTTT
cdr3_aa: CASSYSSNRGEAFF
clone_size: .
v_call: TRBV6-2/TRBV6-3
d_call: .
j_call: TRBJ1-1
cdr3_length: 14

cdr3_nt: TGTGCCAGCAGCCAAGATTACGCGGGAGGCAATCAGCCCCAGCATTTT
cdr3_aa: CASSQDYAGGNQPQHF
clone_size: .
v_call: TRBV4-2
d_call: .
j_call: TRBJ1-5
cdr3_length: 16

cdr3_nt: TGTGCCATCAGTGAGTTTATGACAAACACTGAAGCTTTCTTT
cdr3_aa: CAISEFMTNTEAFF
clone_size: .
v_call: TRBV10-3
d_call: .
j_call: TRBJ1-1
cdr3_length: 14

cdr3_nt: TGTGCCAGCAGCTTCCGGGGAATCGACGAGCAGTACTTC
cdr3_aa: CASSFRGIDEQYF
clone_size: .
v_call: TRBV7-9
d_call: .
j_call: TRBJ2-7
cdr3_length: 13

cdr3_nt: TGTGCCTGGAGTACCCCACAGGGGGCTGGTGAAGCTTTCTTT
cdr3_aa: CAWSTPQGAGEAFF
clone_size: .
v_call: TRBV30
d_call: TRBD1
j_call: TRBJ1-1
cdr3_length: 14

cdr3_nt: TGTGCCAGCAGTTACCAGAGGAATTCACCCCTCCACTTT
cdr3_aa: CASSYQRNSPLHF
clone_size: .
v_call: TRBV6-5
d_call: .
j_call: TRBJ1-6
cdr3_length: 13

cdr3_nt: TGTGCCAGCAGCCGTGAGGTCTCCTACAATGAGCAGTTCTTC
cdr3_aa: CASSREVSYNEQFF
clone_size: .
v_call: TRBV9
d_call: .
j_call: TRBJ2-1
cdr3_length: 14

cdr3_nt: TGTGCCAGCAGCGTAGGTGGAGGGCCAACAGATACGCAGTATTTT
cdr3_aa: CASSVGGGPTDTQYF
clone_size: .
v_call: TRBV9
d_call: .
j_call: TRBJ2-3
cdr3_length: 15

cdr3_nt: TGTGCCAGCAGCCCCCATACCGGACTAGTAGCGGACTCCGAGCAGTACTTC
cdr3_aa: CASSPHTGLVADSEQYF
clone_size: .
v_call: TRBV9
d_call: TRBD2
j_call: TRBJ2-7
cdr3_length: 17

cdr3_nt: TGTGCCAGCTCACCAACAGGGGGAGGCACCGGGGAGCTGTTTTTT
cdr3_aa: CASSPTGGGTGELFF
clone_size: once
v_call: TRBV18
d_call: TRBD1
j_call: TRBJ2-2
cdr3_length: 15